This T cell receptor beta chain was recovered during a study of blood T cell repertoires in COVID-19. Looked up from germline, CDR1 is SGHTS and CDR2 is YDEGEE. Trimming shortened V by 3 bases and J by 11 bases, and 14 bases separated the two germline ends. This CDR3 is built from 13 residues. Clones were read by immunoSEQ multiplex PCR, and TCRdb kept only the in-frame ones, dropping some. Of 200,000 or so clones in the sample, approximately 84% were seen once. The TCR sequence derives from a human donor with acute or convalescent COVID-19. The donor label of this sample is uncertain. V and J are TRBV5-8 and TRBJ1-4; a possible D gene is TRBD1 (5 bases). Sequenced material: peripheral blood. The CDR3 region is CASSSVRGGKLFF. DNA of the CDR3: TGTGCCAGCAGCTCTGTTAGGGGAGGGAAACTGTTTTTT.